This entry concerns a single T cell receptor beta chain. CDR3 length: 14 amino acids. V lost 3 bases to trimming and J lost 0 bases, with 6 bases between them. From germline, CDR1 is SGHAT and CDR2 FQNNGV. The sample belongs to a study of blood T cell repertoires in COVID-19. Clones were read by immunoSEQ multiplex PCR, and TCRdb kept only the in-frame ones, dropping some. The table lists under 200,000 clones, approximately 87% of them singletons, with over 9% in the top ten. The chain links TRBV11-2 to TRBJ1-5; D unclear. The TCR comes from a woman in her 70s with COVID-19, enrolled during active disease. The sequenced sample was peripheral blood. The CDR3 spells CASSFLNSNQPQHF. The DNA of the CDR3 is TGTGCCAGCAGCTTCCTTAATAGCAATCAGCCCCAGCATTTT.